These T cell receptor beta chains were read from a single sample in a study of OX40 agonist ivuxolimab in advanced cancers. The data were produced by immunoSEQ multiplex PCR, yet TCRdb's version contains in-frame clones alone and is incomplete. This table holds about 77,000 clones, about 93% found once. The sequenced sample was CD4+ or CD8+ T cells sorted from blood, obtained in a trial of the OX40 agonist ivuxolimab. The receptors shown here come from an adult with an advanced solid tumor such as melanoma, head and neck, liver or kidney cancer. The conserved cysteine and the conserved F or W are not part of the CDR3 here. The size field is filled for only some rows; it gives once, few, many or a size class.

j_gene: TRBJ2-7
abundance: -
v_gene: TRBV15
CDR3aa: ATSLTRAGEAYEQY

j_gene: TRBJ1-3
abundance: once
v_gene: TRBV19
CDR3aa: ASSITTGPGNTIY

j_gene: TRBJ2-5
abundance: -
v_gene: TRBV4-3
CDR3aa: ASSQDTGGGQETQY

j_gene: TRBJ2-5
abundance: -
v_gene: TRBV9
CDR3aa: ASSSSGTFGETQY

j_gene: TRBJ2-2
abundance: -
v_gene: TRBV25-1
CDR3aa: ASSVSGELF

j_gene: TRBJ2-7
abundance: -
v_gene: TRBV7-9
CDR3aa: ASSTTSGSAYEQY

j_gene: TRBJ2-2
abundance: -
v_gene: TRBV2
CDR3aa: ASSARTGANTGELF

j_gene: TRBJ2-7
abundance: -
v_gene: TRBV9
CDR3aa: ASSLSGGEQY

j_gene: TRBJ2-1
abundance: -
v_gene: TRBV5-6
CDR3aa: ASSPLYNEQF

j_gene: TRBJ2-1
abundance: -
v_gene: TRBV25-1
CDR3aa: ASRAINEQF

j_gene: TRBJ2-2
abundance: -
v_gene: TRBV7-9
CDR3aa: ASSFGTGNTGELF

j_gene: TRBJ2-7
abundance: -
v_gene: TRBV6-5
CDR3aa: ASGPLGAANEQY

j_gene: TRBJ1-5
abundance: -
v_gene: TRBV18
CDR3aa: ASSPPSSGGNQPQH

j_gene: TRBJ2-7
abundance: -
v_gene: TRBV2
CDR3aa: ASSGAGGYEQY

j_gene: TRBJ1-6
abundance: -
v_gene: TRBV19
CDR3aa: ASSMRLLLRGINSPLH

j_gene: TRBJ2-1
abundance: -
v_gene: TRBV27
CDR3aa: ASSWTSGSNEQF

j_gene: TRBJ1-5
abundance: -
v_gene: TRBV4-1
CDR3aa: ASSQRTGEGNQPQH

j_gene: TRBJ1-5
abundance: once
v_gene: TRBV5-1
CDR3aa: ASTGPQIYQPQH

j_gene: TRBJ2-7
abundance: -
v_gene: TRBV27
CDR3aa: ASSSAYEQY

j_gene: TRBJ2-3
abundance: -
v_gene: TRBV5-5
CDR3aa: ASSLDLTSGVDDTQY

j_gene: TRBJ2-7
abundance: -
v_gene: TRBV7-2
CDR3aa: ASSLVSNEQY

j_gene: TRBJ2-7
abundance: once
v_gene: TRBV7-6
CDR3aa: APPGDSGSNEQY

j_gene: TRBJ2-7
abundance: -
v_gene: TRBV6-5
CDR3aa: ASSYSSQGYEQY

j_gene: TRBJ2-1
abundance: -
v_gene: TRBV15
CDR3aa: AILLQGNEQF

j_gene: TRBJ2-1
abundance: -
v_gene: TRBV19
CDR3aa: ASSIRGQNEQF

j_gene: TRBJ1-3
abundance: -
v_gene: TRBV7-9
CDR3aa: ASSLSGQVSGNTIY

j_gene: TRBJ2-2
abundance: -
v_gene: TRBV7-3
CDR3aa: ASSYSLGLAATGELF

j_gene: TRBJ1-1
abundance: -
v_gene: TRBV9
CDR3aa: ASSVEAGLNTEAF

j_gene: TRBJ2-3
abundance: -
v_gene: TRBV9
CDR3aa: ASSVSLPIRDLTDTQY

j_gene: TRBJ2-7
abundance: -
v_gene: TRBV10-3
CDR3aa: AISEGTASYEQY

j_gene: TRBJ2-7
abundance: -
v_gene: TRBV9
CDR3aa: ASSVVGRRDSEQY

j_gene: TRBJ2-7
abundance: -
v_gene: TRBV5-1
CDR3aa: ASSHGTSVTYEQY

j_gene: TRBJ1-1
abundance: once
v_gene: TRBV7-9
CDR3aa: ASSPPGLYTEAF

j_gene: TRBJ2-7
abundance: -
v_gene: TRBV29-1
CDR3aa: SVEKLDRGNYEQY

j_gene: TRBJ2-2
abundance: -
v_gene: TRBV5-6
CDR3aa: ASSSGARNTGELF

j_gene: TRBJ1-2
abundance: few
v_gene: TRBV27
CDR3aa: ASSLAGNYGYT

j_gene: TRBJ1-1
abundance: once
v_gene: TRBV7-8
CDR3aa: ASSSPGGHTEAF

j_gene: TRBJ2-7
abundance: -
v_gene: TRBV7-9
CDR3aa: ASSSGTSGPNEQY

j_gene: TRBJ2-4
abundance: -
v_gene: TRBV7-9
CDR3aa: ASSSPEANIQY

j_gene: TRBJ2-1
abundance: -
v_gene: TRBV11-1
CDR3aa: ASSLTGTTYNEQF

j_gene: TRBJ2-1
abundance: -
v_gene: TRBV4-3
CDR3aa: ASSTGTSGMDNEQF

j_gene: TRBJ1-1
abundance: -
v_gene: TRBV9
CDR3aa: ASSRGRGGNTEAF

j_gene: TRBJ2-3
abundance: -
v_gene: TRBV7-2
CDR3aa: ASSFRAGGDTDTQY

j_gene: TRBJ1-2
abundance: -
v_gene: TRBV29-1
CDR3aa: SVRTGAGYYGYT

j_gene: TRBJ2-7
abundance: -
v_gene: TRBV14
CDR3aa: ASSLGLVSPYEQY

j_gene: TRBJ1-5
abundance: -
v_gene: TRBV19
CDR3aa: ASSIPPGQPQH